A selection of T cell receptor beta chains follows, all from one sample in a study of blood T cell repertoires in COVID-19. This table comes from immunoSEQ multiplex PCR, and its TCRdb copy is limited to in-frame clones, with some not included. The sample shows about 250,000 clones, more than 65% of them seen only once. Sequencing was performed on peripheral blood. These receptors came from a woman in her 40s with active or convalescent COVID-19. Each CDR3 is given with its conserved first and last residue. Each record gives: clone size, V gene, J gene, D gene, CDR3 DNA, CDR3 protein. A D gene is named only where the DNA matches it firmly. Only part of the rows carry a size: once, few, many, or a class if the clone is expanded.

>-|TRBV19|TRBJ2-1|-
TGTGCCAGTACCGGATGGAGGGGTGGGGAGCAGTTCTTC
CASTGWRGGEQFF
>-|TRBV5-1|TRBJ2-7|TRBD2
TGCGCCAGCAGCGGGGAGGGATCGGGCGAGCAGTACTTC
CASSGEGSGEQYF
>once|TRBV2|TRBJ1-3|TRBD1
TGTGCCAGCAGTGTAGACAGGGAAGCTGGAAACACCATATATTTT
CASSVDREAGNTIYF
>-|TRBV6-1|TRBJ2-1|-
TGTGCCAGCAGTGAACTCAATGAGCAGTTCTTC
CASSELNEQFF
>-|TRBV12-3/TRBV12-4|TRBJ2-1|TRBD1
TGTGCCAGCAGTTATACCGGGACAGGAGGTTTCTTC
CASSYTGTGGFF
>-|TRBV7-9|TRBJ1-2|-
TGTGCCAGCAGCTTAGCTCTTACGACCTCCCGGGAGGATGGCTACACCTTC
CASSLALTTSREDGYTF
>-|TRBV5-6|TRBJ1-2|-
TGTGCCAGCAGCTCGACAGTTGTAAACTATGGCTACACCTTC
CASSSTVVNYGYTF
>-|TRBV4-2|TRBJ2-4|-
TGTGCCAGCAGCCAAGGTCTATCCGCCAAAAACATTCAGTACTTC
CASSQGLSAKNIQYF
>many|TRBV7-7|TRBJ2-5|-
TGTGCTAGCAGCTCAGGGCGGACACTGCAAGAGACCCAGTACTTC
CASSSGRTLQETQYF
>once|TRBV7-9|TRBJ1-5|-
TGTGCCAGCAGCTTAGACGGGTTGGTCTTTCAGCCCCAGCATTTT
CASSLDGLVFQPQHF
>-|TRBV9|TRBJ1-3|-
TGTGCCAGCAGCGTAGGATCAGGGTCTGGAAACACCATATATTTT
CASSVGSGSGNTIYF
>-|TRBV6-5|TRBJ2-7|TRBD2
TGTGCCAGCACTCTGCGGGGAGGGGAGCAGTACTTC
CASTLRGGEQYF
>-|TRBV27|TRBJ1-4|-
TGTGCCAGCAGTTCCCTAGCAGCAACTAATGAAAAACTGTTTTTT
CASSSLAATNEKLFF
>-|TRBV5-1|TRBJ2-7|-
TGCGCCAGCAGCTTGGATCCGGGGAGCTCCTACGAGCAGTACTTC
CASSLDPGSSYEQYF
>once|TRBV5-1|TRBJ2-5|TRBD2
TGCGCCAGCAGCTCCCGCAGGCGGGGGGATCAAGAGACCCAGTACTTC
CASSSRRRGDQETQYF
>-|TRBV2|TRBJ2-4|TRBD2
TGTGCCAGCAGTGGGGAACAGCGGGGAACCAAAAACATTCAGTACTTC
CASSGEQRGTKNIQYF
>once|TRBV6-1|TRBJ1-4|-
TGTGCCAGCAGTGACCGGGAGGCTGAAAAACTGTTTTTT
CASSDREAEKLFF
>-|TRBV30|TRBJ1-1|-
TGTGCCTGGGGACAGCTGAACACTGAAGCTTTCTTT
CAWGQLNTEAFF
>-|TRBV11-2|TRBJ2-5|-
TGTGCCAGCAGCTGGGGGCCAGAGACCCAGTACTTC
CASSWGPETQYF
>-|TRBV5-6|TRBJ1-2|TRBD1
TGTGCCAGCAGCTTCCGGTTTAGGGACAGTCCTAACTATGGCTACACCTTC
CASSFRFRDSPNYGYTF